This is a list of T cell receptor beta chains from one sample in a study of blood T cells in healthy people across ages. TCRdb passed the 5' RACE reads through MiXCR, listing each CDR3 protein once. In the table there are around 1,500,000 distinct CDR3 sequences, 28% of which are singletons. Sequences were obtained from blood. These receptors came from a woman in her 30s in good health. CDR3s include the opening cysteine and the closing phenylalanine or tryptophan. Fields, in order: J gene, D gene, V gene, CDR3 protein. A D gene is named only where the DNA matches it firmly.

TRBJ1-2,.,TRBV6-5,CASTRTGTGLYGYTF
TRBJ2-5,.,TRBV6-5,CASSYSGRRETQYF
TRBJ2-1,.,TRBV24-1,CATSENSYNEQFF
TRBJ2-5,.,TRBV7-2,CASSRGGTPRSVQYF
TRBJ1-2,.,TRBV5-1,CASSREGSLNYGYTF
TRBJ2-7,TRBD1,TRBV3-1,CASSQDRQGGRYEQYF
TRBJ2-5,.,TRBV7-8,CASSLGIGAYQETQYF
TRBJ1-2,TRBD1,TRBV28,CASSSPTTGGYGYTF
TRBJ2-3,.,TRBV7-2,CASSSKFTDTQYF
TRBJ1-2,.,TRBV4-3,CASSQARTNYGYTF
TRBJ2-3,TRBD1,TRBV12-3/TRBV12-4,CATDEGAADTQYF
TRBJ2-7,.,TRBV29-1,CSVDGGFHEQYF
TRBJ1-1,.,TRBV12-3/TRBV12-4,CASSFGGVNTAEAFF
TRBJ1-2,.,TRBV9,CASSASRGGDYYGYTF
TRBJ2-3,.,TRBV7-9,CASSFEWEGTDTQYF
TRBJ2-1,TRBD2,TRBV9,CASSAGGSGSYNEQFF
TRBJ2-1,TRBD2,TRBV4-3,CASSQGTSGLNEQFF
TRBJ2-3,TRBD2,TRBV4-1,CASSQAGLAGVTDTQYF
TRBJ1-5,.,TRBV27,CASSARDSNQPQHF
TRBJ2-7,.,TRBV5-1,CASSLTAGSPYEQYF
TRBJ1-3,.,TRBV6-1,CATQSSSGNTIYF
TRBJ1-6,.,TRBV12-3/TRBV12-4,CASSQWSYNSPLHF
TRBJ2-7,TRBD2,TRBV20-1,CSARLTGRPNEQYF
TRBJ1-4,TRBD1,TRBV28,CASSFPTGGYRNEKLFF
TRBJ1-5,.,TRBV12-1,CASSSQDNQPQHF
TRBJ2-5,TRBD2,TRBV7-2,CASSFGTSGRKETQYF
TRBJ2-5,.,TRBV7-9,CASSVDSNQETQYF
TRBJ2-1,TRBD2,TRBV10-2,CASRETSGRLGEQFF
TRBJ2-7,.,TRBV7-2,CASSLGTDGPGEQYF
TRBJ2-4,TRBD1,TRBV7-2,CASRPDRGTYNEQYF